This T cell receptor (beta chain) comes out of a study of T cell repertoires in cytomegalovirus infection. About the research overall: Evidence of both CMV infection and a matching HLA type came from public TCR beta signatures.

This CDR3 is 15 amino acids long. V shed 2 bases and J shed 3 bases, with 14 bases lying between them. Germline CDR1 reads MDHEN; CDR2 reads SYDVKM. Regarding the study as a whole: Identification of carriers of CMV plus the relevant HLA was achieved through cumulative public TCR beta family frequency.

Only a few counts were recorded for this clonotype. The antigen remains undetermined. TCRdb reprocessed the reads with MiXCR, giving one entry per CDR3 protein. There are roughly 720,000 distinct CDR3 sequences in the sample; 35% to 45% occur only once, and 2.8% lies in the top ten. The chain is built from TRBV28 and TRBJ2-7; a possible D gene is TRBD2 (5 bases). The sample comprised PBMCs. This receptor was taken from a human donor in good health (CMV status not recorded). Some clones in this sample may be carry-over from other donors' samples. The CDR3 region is CASSLRSGSYYEQYF. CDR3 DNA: TGTGCCAGCAGTTTACGAAGCGGTTCCTACTACGAGCAGTACTTC.